This T cell receptor beta chain was observed in a study of T-cell memory formation after mild COVID-19 (dated by TCRdb to the early 2020s). Notes on the research overall: TCR sequence clusters from the two donors were found to be largely donor specific. T-cell clones expanding and contracting after mild COVID-19 in two donors were tracked by longitudinal TCRalpha and TCRbeta repertoire sequencing. Two young, previously healthy adult volunteers made up the cohort, one male and one female. Broad study findings and their caveats: The study included only a couple of mild cases, and larger cohorts that include severe cases with pre-infection samples were judged to be necessary. Balanced CD4/CD8 phenotypes were observed for clones contracting from day 15 to 85, whereas a bias towards CD4+ was observed for a second wave of clones expanding from day 15 to 37. Some responding clones were detected in pre-infection memory, which suggested that pre-existing cross-reactive memory T cells had joined the SARS-CoV-2 response. Whether the second-wave clones peaking on day 37 were SARS-CoV-2 specific was not confirmed. Contracting CD4+ clones appeared mostly in the CM and EM memory subsets, whereas CD8+ clones were enriched in EMRA.

Remarks on this clonotype: The specificity of this receptor is unknown. Base qualities are not provided; no much larger clone lies one nucleotide away.

This sample was sequenced with an Illumina NovaSeq 6000. Using 5'RACE with constant-segment primers, TCRalpha and TCRbeta cDNA libraries were constructed, with sample barcodes and unique molecular identifiers added in the process. RNA was extracted from every sample with Trizol reagent. Library amplification was performed in two PCR steps, and a second sample barcode and Illumina TruSeq adapters were introduced in the second step. The libraries were sequenced on an Illumina NovaSeq using 2 x 150 bp paired-end reads. In the source study's methods: With migec v1.2.7, reads were demultiplexed and then collapsed into UMI-guided consensus sequences. With mixcr v2.1.11, UMI consensuses were aligned to TRA and TRB V and J templates and assembled into clonotypes. Clonotypes were classified as expanded or contracted when called significant by both edgeR and NoisET, with noise models trained on biological replicates. For edgeR calls, a false discovery rate-adjusted p below 0.01 and a log2 fold-change threshold of 1 were applied. PCA with hierarchical clustering of max-normalized trajectories of the 1000 most abundant clonotypes was used as exploratory dynamics analysis. Separately sequenced CD4+ and CD8+ repertoires were used to assign a CD4 or CD8 phenotype to each responding clone. TCRdb handled the public reads itself, with Q25 trimming in fastp and clone calling in MiXCR, and kept productive beta chains. Entries are consolidated by CDR3 protein sequence, retaining the most common genes and DNA. TCRdb, not the authors, supplied the V and J calls. Present in this sample are a few hundred thousand distinct CDR3 sequences, roughly 19% of which were seen just once. The biggest ten clones account for under 25% of the sample.

PBMCs were isolated by Ficoll-Paque density gradient centrifugation. The specimen was PBMCs or a T cell subset sorted from them (not recorded which). This clonotype was sampled from a man in his late teens or twenties who had mild COVID-19 (a few samples of this study predate the infection). The sample titles of this study are shuffled in the database, so cell type and time point are left out; the donor was told from shared clones.

CDR3 reads: CASSPMGSSEQFF. The nucleotides are TGTGCCAGCAGCCCCATGGGGTCCAGTGAGCAGTTCTTC. The receptor chain draws on TRBV7-2 and TRBJ2-1, with no confidently assigned D gene. Between the V and J ends, shortened by 5 bases and 9 bases respectively, the junction contains 14 bases. The CDR3 numbers 13 residues from cysteine through phenylalanine. Only the CDR3 DNA stays, 39 bases, in frame from base 1. CDR1 SGHTA and CDR2 FQGNSA are derived from the germline V gene.